This T cell receptor (beta chain) was observed in a study of cytomegalovirus exposure and HLA in healthy donors (dated by TCRdb to about 2017). Background on the whole study: According to a later analysis, one platform produced both the roughly 110 validation repertoires and the 730 or so repertoires of the first cohort. The study was designed to test whether signatures of past pathogen exposure could be identified by cataloging public T cell receptors. Along with the roughly 700-subject first cohort, a separate validation cohort of 120 different subjects was used. The study combined high-throughput TCR immunosequencing, statistical association of individual TCRs with disease status, and machine learning to predict cytomegalovirus infection status.

Trimming at the junction amounts to 1 base on V and 3 bases on J, and the germline ends lie 24 bases apart. CDR1 and CDR2 were assigned from the germline V gene as SGHVS and FNYEAQ. Its CDR3 holds 19 amino acids, cysteine through phenylalanine. The sequence is cut down to CDR3 DNA, 57 bases in frame from base 1. Broad study findings and their caveats: A total of 150 to 200 TCR beta chains were listed by the study as associated with cytomegalovirus. In vitro tests confirmed that a few of the cytomegalovirus-associated TCR beta chains recognize cytomegalovirus antigens. The authors suggested that the approach could potentially be generalized to other disease states and immunological phenotypes. A later analysis had no HLA typing for the validation cohort, so co-occurrence there was scored across all 130 or so repertoires. Most TCR sequences were seen in very few donors, while some public TCRs were found in many individuals. In both the original and validation cohorts, the classifier was reported to diagnose cytomegalovirus status with high specificity and sensitivity. A later analysis found that TCRs clustered in the first cohort also tended to co-occur in the approximately 120 validation repertoires, with 90% to 95% of cluster scores above 0.

The donors were included in the validation cohort of 90 to 150 subjects, a group kept apart from the roughly 690-subject first cohort. Turning to this clone: Its antigen is currently not known. No quality values exist for individual bases; no much larger clone is one base distant.

The method behind the library was the immunoSEQ multiplex PCR assay. In the paper's pipeline: To diagnose cytomegalovirus status from the catalog of TCR beta chain sequences, a statistical classification framework was built. This immuneACCESS table, as held by TCRdb, lists in-frame sequences with V and J called but not all clones. Of the missing ones, under half trace to an unresolved V gene in checked studies; the others have no known cause. That table supplies the V and J calls and clone size; D and trimming were determined from the DNA. In all, the sample holds fewer than 200,000 clones, and around 96% of those were seen once. The ten largest make up around 0.9% of the sample.

The rearrangement combines TRBV7-6 with TRBJ2-5; TRBD2 is a possible D gene, resting on 5 matching bases. The specimen sequenced was PBMCs. This clonotype originated in a woman younger than 30 in good health and CMV-seronegative. The nucleotide sequence is given as TGTGCCAGCAGCTTAGACCTGACTCGGGTAGGAGAGGGTAAAGAGACCCAGTACTTC. Its amino acids are CASSLDLTRVGEGKETQYF.